Below, 24 T cell receptor beta chains from the same sample are listed, as sequenced in a study of high-grade serous ovarian cancer treatment subgroups. Tumor samples were taken before definitive surgery or chemotherapy. Measured with immunoSEQ multiplex PCR; TCRdb has only the in-frame clones, and not every one. The sample lists a few thousand clones; around 68% were seen once. Sequencing input: tumor tissue. The origin of the receptors is a human donor with high-grade serous ovarian cancer.

V is TRBV7-9 and J is TRBJ2-5; no firm D call. The V end was cut by 2 bases, the J end by 5 bases, with 12 bases between. Germline assignment: CDR1 SEHNR and CDR2 FQNEAQ (reference sequence). The CDR3 extends over 14 amino acids. CDR3 amino acids: CASSLSFATETQYF. CDR3 sequence (DNA): TGTGCCAGCAGCTTAAGTTTCGCAACGGAGACCCAGTACTTC.

The count of this clone is one. The chain has TRBV4-1 and TRBJ2-4; D is possibly TRBD2 (7 bases). CDR3 size: 17 residues. The germline gives CDR1 MGHRA, CDR2 YSYEKL. V lost 0 bases, J lost 1 base, and 13 bases lay in between. In DNA form, the CDR3 reads TGCGCCAGCAGCCAAGATTGGGGGGGGCTGGCCAAAAACATTCAGTACTTC. This gives the protein CASSQDWGGLAKNIQYF.

The chain uses TRBV7-3 and TRBJ1-3; D is unresolved. CDR3 length equals 14 residues. V was clipped by 2 bases and J by 0 bases, with 5 bases between them. Germline lookup yields CDR1 SGHTA and CDR2 FQGTGA. In DNA, the CDR3 is TGTGCCAGCAGCTTAGGCACCTCTGGAAACACCATATATTTT. Residues: CASSLGTSGNTIYF.

The chain uses TRBV18 and TRBJ1-1; D ambiguous. Trimming cost V 1 base and J 2 bases, with 8 bases left between them. Germline V CDR1 and CDR2: KGHSH, LQKENI. There are 14 residues in the CDR3. CDR3 loop: CASSPREGNTEAFF. For the CDR3, the DNA is TGTGCCAGCTCACCACGGGAAGGTAACACTGAAGCTTTCTTT. Full variable domain (rest looked up from reference TRBV18 and TRBJ1-1): NAGVMQNPRHLVRRRGQEARLRCSPMKGHSHVYWYRQLPEEGLKFMVYLQKENIIDESGMPKERFSAEFPKEGPSILRIQQVVRGDSAAYFCASSPREGNTEAFFGQGTRLTVV.

V gene TRBV7-9 combines with J gene TRBJ2-2; 8 bases line up with TRBD1. Germline V gives CDR1 SEHNR, CDR2 FQNEAQ (reference sequence). The V gene end was trimmed by 5 bases and the J gene end by 0 bases; junction bases not matched to a gene: 5. CDR3 size: 16 residues. CDR3 sequence: CASSKGQGSNTGELFF. CDR3 nucleotide sequence: TGTGCCAGCAGCAAAGGACAGGGCTCGAACACCGGGGAGCTGTTTTTT. Filled out from reference TRBV7-9 and TRBJ2-2, the complete variable domain reads DTGVSQNPRHKITKRGQNVTFRCDPISEHNRLYWYRQTLGQGPEFLTYFQNEAQLEKSRLLSDRFSAERPKGSFSTLEIQRTEQGDSAMYLCASSKGQGSNTGELFFGEGSRLTVL.

This clone was seen a single time. This chain joins TRBV7-2 and TRBJ1-5; tentatively, D is TRBD1 (5 bases). Trimming removed 4 bases from V and 4 bases from J, with 14 bases in between. The CDR3 length is 15 residues. Germline-derived CDR1 and CDR2 are SGHTA and FQGNSA. The CDR3 DNA sequence: TGTGCCAGCAGCTCCACGGGGGGGTTTAATCAGCCCCAGCATTTT. This sequence encodes CASSSTGGFNQPQHF.

The gene calls are TRBV9 and TRBJ1-4; D unresolved. The CDR3 loop spans 15 amino acids. Between the trimmed V and J ends, which lost 4 bases and 0 bases, there was a span of 10 bases. Germline CDR1 and CDR2: SGDLS and YYNGEE. In nucleotides, the CDR3 is TGTGCCAGCAGCCCGGGAGATGCAACTAATGAAAAACTGTTTTTT. Encoded protein: CASSPGDATNEKLFF.

The gene calls are TRBV27 and TRBJ1-6; possible D gene TRBD1, 6 bases. The length of the CDR3 is 15 residues. Looked up from germline, CDR1 is MNHEY and CDR2 is SMNVEV (reference sequence). V lost 1 base and J 7 bases, leaving 11 bases between the germline ends. The DNA of the CDR3 is TGTGCCAGCAGTTTATTCAGGGGACGGAATTCACCCCTCCACTTT. Its protein is CASSLFRGRNSPLHF.

This clone was seen only a few times. This sequence joins TRBV5-4 and TRBJ2-1; tentative D call: TRBD2 (6 bases). This CDR3 comprises 17 residues. Germline V lookup: CDR1 SGHNT, CDR2 YYREEE (reference sequence). V dropped 4 bases and J dropped 0 bases, with 17 bases sitting between them. DNA of the CDR3: TGTGCCAGCAGCCCCGGGACTTCTTTTAGCTCCTACAATGAGCAGTTCTTC. This translates into CASSPGTSFSSYNEQFF.

The chain joins TRBV5-1 to TRBJ2-2; D is tentatively TRBD1 or TRBD2 (5 bases each). Germline CDR1 and CDR2: SGHRS and YFSETQ. Deletions cut 3 bases from V and 7 bases from J, with 16 bases between. This CDR3 contains 15 residues. The chain's CDR3 is CASSWTGQLFGELFF. In nucleotides, the CDR3 is TGCGCCAGCAGCTGGACTGGACAACTTTTCGGGGAGCTGTTTTTT.

The chain has TRBV4-2 and TRBJ1-2; D is possibly TRBD1 (6 bases). CDR1 and CDR2 (germline): LGHNA, YNFKEQ. V lost 1 base, J lost 2 bases, and 23 bases lay in between. The CDR3 consists of 19 residues. CDR3 sequence: CASSQVPGGVVTGNYGYTF. CDR3 sequence (DNA): TGTGCCAGCAGCCAAGTCCCTGGTGGGGTAGTAACAGGGAACTATGGCTACACCTTC.

This clone was recorded once. Distinct nucleotide sequences in the sample also encode this CDR3. V and J are TRBV5-1 and TRBJ1-1; possibly TRBD1 for D (5 bases). The CDR3 runs 14 residues. With 0 bases removed from V and 5 bases from J, the gap between germline ends came to 11 bases. CDR1 SGHRS and CDR2 YFSETQ come from the germline V gene. The CDR3 DNA reads as TGCGCCAGCAGCTTGGTAGGGGCGCGTACTGAAGCTTTCTTT. This translates into CASSLVGARTEAFF.

The V call is TRBV7-2, the J call TRBJ2-5, with D hard to call. In germline, CDR1 is SGHTA, CDR2 FQGNSA. This CDR3 region has 14 residues. V shed 3 bases and J shed 1 base, with 9 bases lying between them. In DNA, the CDR3 is TGTGCCAGCAGCTTCAACGGAGTCCAAGAGACCCAGTACTTC. Amino acids: CASSFNGVQETQYF.

This chain connects TRBV10-3 to TRBJ2-1, with D unresolved. With 0 bases removed from V and 5 bases from J, the gap between germline ends came to 8 bases. The CDR3 runs 14 residues. Per the germline V gene, CDR1 is ENHRY and CDR2 is SYGVKD. CDR3 bases: TGTGCCATCAGTGAGTCGGTCCGTGACAATGAGCAGTTCTTC. It translates to CAISESVRDNEQFF.

This sequence joins TRBV6-4 and TRBJ1-1; the D gene is possibly TRBD1 (5 bases). V was clipped by 4 bases and J by 10 bases, with 19 bases between them. CDR1 and CDR2 (germline): MRHNA, SNTAGT. The CDR3 is 14 residues long. In DNA, the CDR3 is TGTGCCAGCAGTGTGGGTCCCGAGGGGTCTAGAGCTTTCTTT. It yields the protein CASSVGPEGSRAFF.

The rearrangement links TRBV5-1 to TRBJ2-3, with D tentatively TRBD2 (5 bases). Germline V gene lookup returns CDR1 SGHRS and CDR2 YFSETQ. This CDR3 spans 15 amino acids. V lost 4 bases, J lost 1 base, and 13 bases lay in between. In DNA, the CDR3 is TGCGCCAGCAGCCATGCGGCGGGCCGCACAGATACGCAGTATTTT. The encoded protein is CASSHAAGRTDTQYF.

V gene TRBV2 combines with J gene TRBJ2-1, with 8 bases identical to TRBD2. Germline loops: CDR1 SNHLY, CDR2 FYNNEI. V gave up 7 bases and J gave up 7 bases; unmatched junction bases: 9. The CDR3 sequence is 14 residues long. The CDR3 DNA sequence: TGTGCCAGCACAGACCGGGGGGGCATAAATGAGCAGTTCTTC. Translated, it gives CASTDRGGINEQFF.

This chain uses TRBV27 with TRBJ2-3; D possibly corresponds to TRBD2 (6 bases). V lost 6 bases and J 0 bases, leaving 13 bases between the germline ends. This CDR3 spans 15 amino acids. Germline V gives CDR1 MNHEY, CDR2 SMNVEV (reference sequence). CDR3 nucleotide sequence: TGTGCCAGCAGGGAGTTAGCGGAGAGCACAGATACGCAGTATTTT. It is translated as CASRELAESTDTQYF.

This chain joins TRBV30 and TRBJ1-1, with TRBD1 matching over 7 bases. Germline trimming cut 0 bases from V and 11 bases from J; bases unmatched to any gene: 9. The CDR3 runs 13 residues. Germline CDR1 is GTSNPN and CDR2 is SVGIG (reference sequence). The CDR3 loop is CAWSVARGRGAFF. The DNA for the CDR3 is TGTGCCTGGAGTGTAGCCAGGGGGAGGGGGGCTTTCTTT.

J is TRBJ2-1 and V is TRBV9; 8 bases match TRBD2. This CDR3 has 16 amino acids. Trimming at V came to 3 bases and at J to 6 bases, leaving 11 bases not matched to a gene. Germline V CDR1 and CDR2: SGDLS, YYNGEE. The chain's CDR3 is CASSAPALAGSNEQFF. The CDR3 DNA is TGTGCCAGCAGCGCCCCTGCTTTAGCGGGGAGCAATGAGCAGTTCTTC.

This rearrangement joins TRBV4-1 to TRBJ2-2; 8 nucleotides line up with TRBD1. The J segment lost 3 bases and the V segment lost 7 bases, leaving 4 bases of the junction unmatched. The length of the CDR3 is 14 residues. CDR1 is MGHRA and CDR2 is YSYEKL in the germline V gene. The CDR3 here is CASNQGAHTGELFF. The CDR3 nucleotides are TGCGCCAGCAACCAGGGGGCGCACACCGGGGAGCTGTTTTTT.

The genes are TRBV28 and TRBJ1-5; 9 positions match TRBD1. CDR1 is MDHEN and CDR2 is SYDVKM in the germline V gene. The CDR3 spans 13 residues. CDR3 DNA sequence: TGTGCTTACAGGGGGCAGGGCAATCAGCCCCAGCATTTT. Protein: CAYRGQGNQPQHF.

The V call is TRBV19, the J call TRBJ1-5; possibly TRBD1 for D (6 bases). The CDR3 runs 15 residues. The germline V and J ends were trimmed by 7 bases and 6 bases, with 19 bases remaining between them. CDR1 and CDR2 from the germline V gene are LNHDA and SQIVND (reference sequence). CDR3 region: CASNYPSQGTQPQHF. CDR3 bases: TGTGCCAGTAATTACCCAAGTCAGGGGACTCAGCCCCAGCATTTT.

The chain combines TRBV5-1 with TRBJ1-1; a weak D match, TRBD1 (5 bases). V lost 0 bases and J 1 base, leaving 10 bases between the germline ends. This CDR3 contains 15 residues. The germline V gene has CDR1 SGHRS and CDR2 YFSETQ. The CDR3 is CASSLDPGRNTEAFF. CDR3 in DNA: TGCGCCAGCAGCTTGGACCCAGGGCGGAACACTGAAGCTTTCTTT.